Following are 18 T cell receptor beta chains from one sample sequenced in a study of control samples from healthy donors and cancer patients. The assay was immunoSEQ multiplex PCR, and TCRdb's table has in-frame clones only and misses some. The table lists about 140,000 clones, almost 90% of them singletons, with roughly 1.7% in the top ten. The sample was blood. The receptors derive from a young man in good health.

Only one count was recorded for this clone. CDR3 sequence: CASSPQGAETQYF. The CDR3 bases are TGTGCCAGCAGTCCACAGGGGGCGGAGACCCAGTACTTC. This chain uses TRBV28 with TRBJ2-5, with TRBD1 matching over 9 bases. The CDR3 contains 13 residues. With V trimmed by 5 bases and J by 5 bases, 3 bases remained unmatched. From germline, CDR1 is MDHEN and CDR2 SYDVKM.

The gene calls are TRBV5-6 and TRBJ1-5; D gene uncertain. Per germline, CDR1 SGHDT and CDR2 YYEEEE. The CDR3 runs 16 residues. Trimming cost V 4 bases and J 9 bases, with 23 bases left between them. The CDR3 sequence: CASSASRTTDPSPQHF. DNA of the CDR3: TGTGCCAGCAGCGCGTCGCGTACAACAGACCCATCGCCCCAGCATTTT.

V and J are TRBV5-1 and TRBJ2-5, with D unclear. The germline V gene encodes CDR1 SGHRS and CDR2 YFSETQ. V was clipped by 2 bases and J by 1 base, with 9 bases between them. This CDR3 has 14 amino acids. The CDR3 region is CASSFGSSQETQYF. For the CDR3, the DNA is TGCGCCAGCAGCTTCGGGTCCAGCCAAGAGACCCAGTACTTC.

The chain combines TRBV7-8 with TRBJ1-1; maybe TRBD1 (6 bases). Trimming pared 5 bases from V and 5 bases from J, leaving 12 bases between. CDR3 length: 13 residues. Looked up from germline, CDR1 is SGHVS and CDR2 is FQNEAQ. The CDR3 region has the DNA TGTGCCAGCAGCCTACGCCAGGGGACTGAAGCTTTCTTT. This translates into CASSLRQGTEAFF.

The chain has TRBV4-3 and TRBJ2-1; 16 bases fit TRBD2. Unmatched junction bases numbered 5, after V lost 3 bases and J lost 3 bases. Germline loops: CDR1 LGHNA, CDR2 YSLEER. This CDR3 comprises 18 residues. Written as DNA, the CDR3 is TGCGCCAGCAGCCAGTCGGGACTAGCGGGGGGGCGCTACAATGAGCAGTTCTTC. Translating it yields CASSQSGLAGGRYNEQFF.

The CDR3 region has the DNA TGTGCCAGCAGCTTTGTCGCTGTGGGTGGGTCAGTTGACACTGAAGCTTTCTTT. It codes for CASSFVAVGGSVDTEAFF. V and J are TRBV5-5 and TRBJ1-1; D is uncertain. Germline values: CDR1 SGHKS, CDR2 YYEKEE (reference sequence). This CDR3 has 18 residues. V was clipped by 2 bases and J by 3 bases, with 23 bases between them.

The chain has TRBV18 and TRBJ1-2; perhaps TRBD1 as D (5 bases). Trimming removed 2 bases from V and 4 bases from J, with 8 bases in between. The CDR3 length is 13 residues. CDR1 and CDR2 (germline): KGHSH, LQKENI. This chain's CDR3 is CASSPDSLYGYTF. CDR3 sequence (DNA): TGTGCCAGCTCACCAGACAGCCTCTATGGCTACACCTTC.

Notes on this clone: Distinct nucleotide sequences in the sample also encode this CDR3. J is TRBJ1-1 and V is TRBV9; D not certain. Deletions cut 0 bases from V and 0 bases from J, with 3 bases between. The CDR3 runs to 13 residues. Germline-derived CDR1 and CDR2 are SGDLS and YYNGEE. The CDR3 spells CASSVELNTEAFF. The CDR3 DNA sequence: TGTGCCAGCAGCGTAGAATTGAACACTGAAGCTTTCTTT. The full variable domain, completed using reference TRBV9 and TRBJ1-1, is DSGVTQTPKHLITATGQRVTLRCSPRSGDLSVYWYQQSLDQGLQFLIQYYNGEERAKGNILERFSAQQFPDLHSELNLSSLELGDSALYFCASSVELNTEAFFGQGTRLTVV.

In this sample, this clone turned up once. The chain has TRBV18 and TRBJ2-2; D uncertain. V dropped 5 bases and J dropped 4 bases, with 8 bases sitting between them. Germline V gene lookup returns CDR1 KGHSH and CDR2 LQKENI. The CDR3 is 13 amino acids. CDR3 protein: CASSIGATGELFF. DNA of the CDR3: TGTGCCAGCTCAATAGGTGCCACCGGGGAGCTGTTTTTT.

The chain links TRBV24-1 to TRBJ2-4; D uncertain. The length of the CDR3 is 17 residues. Germline CDR1 and CDR2: KGHDR and SFDVKD. With 4 bases removed from V and 1 base from J, the gap between germline ends came to 16 bases. CDR3 residues: CATSEGGSGFAKNIQYF. The CDR3 DNA follows: TGTGCCACCAGTGAAGGCGGCAGTGGATTTGCCAAAAACATTCAGTACTTC.

Only a few counts were recorded for this clone. The V gene is TRBV2, the J gene TRBJ2-7; 9 bases are a match to TRBD1. V was clipped by 3 bases and J by 3 bases; unmatched bases: 18. CDR3 length: 19 amino acids. Germline CDR1 is SNHLY and CDR2 is FYNNEI. The CDR3 reads CASSEASGTGSPWGYEQYF. CDR3 bases: TGTGCCAGCAGTGAGGCCTCCGGGACAGGGTCCCCCTGGGGCTACGAGCAGTACTTC.

This sequence joins TRBV3-1 (or the pseudogene TRBV3-2) and TRBJ1-2, with D uncertain. From germline, CDR1 is LGHDT and CDR2 YNNKEL (reference sequence). CDR3 length: 13 amino acids. V was shortened by 4 bases and J by 7 bases, with 13 bases between the two germline ends. CDR3 nucleotides: TGTGCCAGCAGCCGTGGGGAAAGAAGTGGCTACACCTTC. Amino acids: CASSRGERSGYTF.

This clone was detected only a few times. V is TRBV19 and J is TRBJ2-1; 8 positions agree with TRBD2. Germline CDR1 is LNHDA and CDR2 is SQIVND (reference sequence). The CDR3 sequence is 14 residues long. Unmatched junction bases numbered 7, after V lost 6 bases and J lost 6 bases. The CDR3 loop reads CASSGGAGVNEQFF. In nucleotides, the CDR3 is TGTGCCAGTAGCGGGGGGGCCGGTGTCAATGAGCAGTTCTTC.

The rearrangement joins TRBV2 to TRBJ2-7; D uncertain. Between the trimmed V and J ends, which lost 8 bases and 1 base, there was a span of 9 bases. Germline CDR1 SNHLY, CDR2 FYNNEI. The CDR3 spans 12 residues. The CDR3 spells CASRARSYEQYF. The CDR3 bases are TGTGCCAGCCGGGCCCGATCCTACGAGCAGTACTTC.

This clone was counted once. This chain connects TRBV14 to TRBJ2-1; D is uncertain. Trimming removed 2 bases at V and 7 bases at J, with 12 bases between. CDR1 and CDR2 from the germline V gene are SGHDN and FVKESK. The CDR3 loop spans 14 amino acids. In DNA, the CDR3 is TGTGCCAGCAGCCAACGCCCCAACCATAATGAGCAGTTCTTC. Encoded protein: CASSQRPNHNEQFF.

J is TRBJ2-2 and V is TRBV28, with D possibly matching TRBD1 (6 bases). The germline V gene encodes CDR1 MDHEN and CDR2 SYDVKM. V was trimmed by 1 base and J by 5 bases, leaving 11 bases between them. The CDR3 covers 15 residues. This CDR3 is CASSLFSTGTGELFF. Written as DNA, the CDR3 is TGTGCCAGCAGTTTATTTAGCACAGGGACCGGGGAGCTGTTTTTT. The full variable domain, its missing parts supplied by reference TRBV28 and TRBJ2-2, is DVKVTQSSRYLVKRTGEKVFLECVQDMDHENMFWYRQDPGLGLRLIYFSYDVKMKEKGDIPEGYSVSREKKERFSLILESASTNQTSMYLCASSLFSTGTGELFFGEGSRLTVL.

V is TRBV15 and J is TRBJ1-4, with a weak D call TRBD1 (5 bases). The CDR3 loop spans 16 amino acids. Trimming shortened V by 3 bases and J by 7 bases, and 18 bases separated the two germline ends. Germline V gene lookup returns CDR1 LNHNV and CDR2 YYDKDF (reference sequence). The CDR3 DNA sequence: TGTGCCACCAGCAGTCCCGCGGCAGGGATTCTTGAAAAACTGTTTTTT. This translates into CATSSPAAGILEKLFF.

This clone was counted a single time. This sequence joins TRBV7-9 and TRBJ2-7; TRBD1 agrees at 7 bases. Germline CDR1 is SEHNR and CDR2 is FQNEAQ (reference sequence). The CDR3 contains 16 residues. The junction had 9 bases not matched to a gene; V was cut back by 3 bases and J by 1 base. This CDR3 reads CASSFPPGGQSYEQYF. Here the CDR3 DNA reads TGTGCCAGCAGCTTCCCCCCTGGGGGACAGTCCTACGAGCAGTACTTC.